Reported below is one T cell receptor beta chain. The data were produced by immunoSEQ multiplex PCR, yet TCRdb's version contains in-frame clones alone and is incomplete. The data contain about 100,000 clones, roughly 95% of them singletons. There are 17 residues in the CDR3. From germline, CDR1 is SEHNR and CDR2 FQNEAQ (reference sequence). The V end lost 5 bases, the J end lost 6 bases, and 26 bases lay between the germline ends. This specimen belongs to a study of technical replicates of blood from four donors. Specimen: T cells isolated from PBMCs. The TCR was taken from a human donor in good health. This chain uses TRBV7-9 with TRBJ2-7, with D tentatively TRBD1 (7 bases). The CDR3 nucleotides are TGTGCCAGCAGCGCGGGGACAGAACCTATACGAGGGTCCGAGCAGTACTTC. Its protein is CASSAGTEPIRGSEQYF.